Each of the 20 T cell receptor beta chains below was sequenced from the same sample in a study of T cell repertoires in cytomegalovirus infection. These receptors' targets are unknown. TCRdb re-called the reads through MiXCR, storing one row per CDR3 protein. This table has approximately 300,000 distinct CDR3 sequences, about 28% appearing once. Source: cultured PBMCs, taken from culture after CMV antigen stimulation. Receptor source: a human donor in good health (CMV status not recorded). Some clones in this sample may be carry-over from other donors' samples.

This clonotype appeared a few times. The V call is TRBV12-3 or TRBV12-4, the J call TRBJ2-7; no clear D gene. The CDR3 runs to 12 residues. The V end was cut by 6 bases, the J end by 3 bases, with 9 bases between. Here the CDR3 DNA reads TGTGCCAGCAGCTCCGCCATCTACGAGCAGTACTTC. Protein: CASSSAIYEQYF.

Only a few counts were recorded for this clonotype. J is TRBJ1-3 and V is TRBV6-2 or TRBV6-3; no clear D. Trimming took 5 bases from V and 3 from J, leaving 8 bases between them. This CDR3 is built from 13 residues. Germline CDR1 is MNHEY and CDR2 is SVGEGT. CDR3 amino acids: CASSTVLGNTIYF. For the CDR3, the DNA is TGTGCCAGCAGTACCGTTCTTGGAAACACCATATATTTT.

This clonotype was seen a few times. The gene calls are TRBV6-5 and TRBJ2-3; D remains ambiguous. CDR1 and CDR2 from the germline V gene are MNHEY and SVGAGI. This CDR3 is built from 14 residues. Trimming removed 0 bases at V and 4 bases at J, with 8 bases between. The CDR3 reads CASSYSTEADTQYF. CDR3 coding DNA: TGTGCCAGCAGTTACTCGACCGAAGCAGATACGCAGTATTTT.

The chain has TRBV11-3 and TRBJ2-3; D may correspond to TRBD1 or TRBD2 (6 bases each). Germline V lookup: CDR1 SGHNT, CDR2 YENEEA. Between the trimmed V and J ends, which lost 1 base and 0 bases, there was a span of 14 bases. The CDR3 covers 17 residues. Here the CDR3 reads CASSLGQGGPSTDTQYF. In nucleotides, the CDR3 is TGTGCCAGCAGCTTAGGACAAGGGGGGCCTAGCACAGATACGCAGTATTTT.

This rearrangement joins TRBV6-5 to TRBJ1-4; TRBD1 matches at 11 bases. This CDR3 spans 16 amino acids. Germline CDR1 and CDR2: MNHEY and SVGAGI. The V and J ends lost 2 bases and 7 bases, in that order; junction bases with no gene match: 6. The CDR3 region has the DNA TGTGCCAGCAGTTACAGTGGGACAGGGGGGCGTGAAAAACTGTTTTTT. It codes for CASSYSGTGGREKLFF.

CDR3 in DNA: TGTGCCAGCTCACCACCGGACAGGGAGGTGTACGAGCAGTACTTC. It is translated as CASSPPDREVYEQYF. The chain employs TRBV18 and TRBJ2-7; TRBD1 matches at 8 bases. The ends lost 0 bases at V and 4 bases at J; junction bases unmatched: 5. Germline V CDR1 and CDR2: KGHSH, LQKENI. This CDR3 comprises 15 residues.

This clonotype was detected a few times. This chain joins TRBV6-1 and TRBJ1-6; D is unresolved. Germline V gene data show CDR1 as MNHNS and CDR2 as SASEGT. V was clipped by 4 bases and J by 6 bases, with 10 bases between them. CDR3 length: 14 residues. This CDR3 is CASSAQEFNSPLHF. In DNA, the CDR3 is TGTGCCAGCAGTGCTCAGGAATTTAATTCACCCCTCCACTTT.

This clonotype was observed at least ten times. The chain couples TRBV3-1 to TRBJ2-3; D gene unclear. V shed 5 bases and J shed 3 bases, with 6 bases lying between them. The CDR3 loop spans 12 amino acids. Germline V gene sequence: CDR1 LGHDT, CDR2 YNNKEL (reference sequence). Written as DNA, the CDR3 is TGTGCCAGCAGCACTGGGACAGATACGCAGTATTTT. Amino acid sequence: CASSTGTDTQYF.

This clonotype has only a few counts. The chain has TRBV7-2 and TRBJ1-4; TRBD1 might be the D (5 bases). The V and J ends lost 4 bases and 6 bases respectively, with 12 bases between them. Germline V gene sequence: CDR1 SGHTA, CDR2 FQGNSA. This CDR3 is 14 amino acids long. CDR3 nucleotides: TGTGCCAGCAGCTCCGGGGAAGGGGATGAAAAACTGTTTTTT. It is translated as CASSSGEGDEKLFF.

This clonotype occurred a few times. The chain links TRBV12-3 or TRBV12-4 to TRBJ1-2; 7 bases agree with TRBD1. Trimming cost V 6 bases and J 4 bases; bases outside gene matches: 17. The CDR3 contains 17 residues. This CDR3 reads CASRPLRDRSSGYGYTF. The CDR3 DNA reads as TGTGCCAGCAGGCCCCTACGGGACAGATCCTCTGGCTATGGCTACACCTTC.

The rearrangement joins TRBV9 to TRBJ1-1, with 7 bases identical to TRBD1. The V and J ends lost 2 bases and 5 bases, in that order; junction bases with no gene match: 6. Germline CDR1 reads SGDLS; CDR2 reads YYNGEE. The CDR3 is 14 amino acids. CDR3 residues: CASSVSTGRTEAFF. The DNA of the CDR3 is TGTGCCAGCAGCGTCTCGACAGGGCGAACTGAAGCTTTCTTT.

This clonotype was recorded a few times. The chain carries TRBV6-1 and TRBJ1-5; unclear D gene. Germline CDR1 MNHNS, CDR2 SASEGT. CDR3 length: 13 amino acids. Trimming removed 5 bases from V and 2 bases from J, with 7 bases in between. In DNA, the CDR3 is TGTGCCAGCAGTCACGGGGGCAATCAGCCCCAGCATTTT. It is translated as CASSHGGNQPQHF.

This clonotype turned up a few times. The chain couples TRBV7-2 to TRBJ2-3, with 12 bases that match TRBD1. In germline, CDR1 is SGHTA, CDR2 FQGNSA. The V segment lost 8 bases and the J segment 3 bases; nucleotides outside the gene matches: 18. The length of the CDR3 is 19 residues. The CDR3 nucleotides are TGTGCCAGCTTGGGGGACAGGGGGCATCTGGAGCTTGAGACAGATACGCAGTATTTT. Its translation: CASLGDRGHLELETDTQYF.

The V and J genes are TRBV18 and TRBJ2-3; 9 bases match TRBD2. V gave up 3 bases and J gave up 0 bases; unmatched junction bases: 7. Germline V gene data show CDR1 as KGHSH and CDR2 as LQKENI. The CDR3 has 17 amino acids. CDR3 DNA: TGTGCCAGCTCACCTCCGGCTAGCGGGATAAGCACAGATACGCAGTATTTT. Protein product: CASSPPASGISTDTQYF.

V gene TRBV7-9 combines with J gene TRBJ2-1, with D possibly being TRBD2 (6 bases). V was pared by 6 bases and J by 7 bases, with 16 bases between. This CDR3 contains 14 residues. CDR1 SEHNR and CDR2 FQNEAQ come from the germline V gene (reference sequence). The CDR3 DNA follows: TGTGCCAGCAGTTCCCGAGGAAGCGGGAATGAGCAGTTCTTC. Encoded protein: CASSSRGSGNEQFF.

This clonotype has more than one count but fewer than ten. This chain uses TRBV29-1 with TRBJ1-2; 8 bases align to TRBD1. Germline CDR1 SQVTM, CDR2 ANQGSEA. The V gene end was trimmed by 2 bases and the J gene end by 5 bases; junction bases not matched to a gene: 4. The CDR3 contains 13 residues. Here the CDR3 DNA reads TGCAGCGTTGAAAGGGGGACAGGTTATGGCTACACCTTC. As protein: CSVERGTGYGYTF.

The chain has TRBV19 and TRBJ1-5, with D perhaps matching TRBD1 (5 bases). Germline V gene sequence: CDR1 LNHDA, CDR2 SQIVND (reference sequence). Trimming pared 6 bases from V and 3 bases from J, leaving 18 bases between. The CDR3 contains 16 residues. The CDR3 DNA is TGTGCCAGTAGCCCTAGGGGAAAGGTCAACAATCAGCCCCAGCATTTT. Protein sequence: CASSPRGKVNNQPQHF.

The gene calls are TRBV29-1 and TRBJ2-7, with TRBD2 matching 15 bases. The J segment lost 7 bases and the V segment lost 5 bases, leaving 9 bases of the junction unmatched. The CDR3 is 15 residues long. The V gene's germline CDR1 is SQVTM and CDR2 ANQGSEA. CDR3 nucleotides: TGCAGCGTTCAGCGGGGACTAGCGGGAGGTGAGGAGCAGTACTTC. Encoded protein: CSVQRGLAGGEEQYF.

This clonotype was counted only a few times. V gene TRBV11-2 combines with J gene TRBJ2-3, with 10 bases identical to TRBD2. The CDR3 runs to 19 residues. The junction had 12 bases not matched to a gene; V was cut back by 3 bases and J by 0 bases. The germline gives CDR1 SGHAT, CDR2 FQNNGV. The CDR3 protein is CASSLGLARLLSSTDTQYF. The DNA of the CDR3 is TGTGCCAGCAGCTTGGGACTAGCGAGACTACTTTCTAGCACAGATACGCAGTATTTT.

CDR3 region: CSAPSRGAPTDTQYF. In DNA form, the CDR3 reads TGCAGTGCTCCTAGCAGGGGAGCCCCCACAGATACGCAGTATTTT. The chain joins TRBV20-1 to TRBJ2-3, with D perhaps TRBD1 (6 bases). The CDR3 sequence is 15 residues long. V lost 5 bases to trimming and J lost 2 bases, with 17 bases between them. Germline V gene lookup returns CDR1 DFQATT and CDR2 SNEGSKA (reference sequence).